This entry describes one TCR beta chain. The antigen is not known. This entry comes from a study of cytomegalovirus exposure and HLA in healthy donors. Whole-study results and caveats: Differences between HLA loci emerged in a later analysis of TCR association rates, with DRB1 most and HLA-C fewest.

Germline V gene data show CDR1 as MNHEY and CDR2 as SVGAGI. Germline trimming cut 6 bases from V and 2 bases from J; bases unmatched to any gene: 4. The CDR3 covers 15 residues. 60 Vbeta and 13 Jbeta primers were used in PCR. Assay: immunoSEQ multiplex PCR; the TCRdb copy retains only in-frame clones and omits some. The sample lists 55,000 to 80,000 clones; around 74% were seen once. The gene calls are TRBV6-5 and TRBJ2-1; 10 bases are shared with TRBD1. Source material: PBMCs. This TCR came from a young woman in good health and CMV-seropositive. CDR3 nucleotide sequence: TGTGCCAGCAGCAAAGACAGGGGGCCCTACAATGAGCAGTTCTTC. As protein: CASSKDRGPYNEQFF.